The rows below give T cell receptor beta chains drawn from one sample of a study of T-cell reconstitution after alpha-beta-depleted transplantation in children. TCRdb re-analysed the PCR reads in MiXCR, keeping a single row per CDR3 protein. This sample has approximately 150,000 distinct CDR3 sequences, with 8.5% to 10% found just once. This sample comprised PBMCs, mostly from graft donor cells, obtained 180 days after TCRalphabeta/CD19-depleted stem cell transplant. The source of these receptors is a female patient aged 2-10 years who had a stem cell transplant for congenital amegakaryocytic thrombocytopenia, so the T cells may come from the graft donor. CDR3s include the opening cysteine and the closing phenylalanine or tryptophan. D genes are given only for firm matches. Not all rows give a size; the values are once, few, many and, for expanded clones, a class.

abundance: NA
v_gene: TRBV29-1
d_gene: NA
j_gene: TRBJ2-7
CDR3nt: TGCAGCGCCCTGGGGGCCTTCTCCTACGAGCAGTACTTC
CDR3aa: CSALGAFSYEQYF

abundance: few
v_gene: TRBV4-1
d_gene: NA
j_gene: TRBJ1-2
CDR3nt: TGCGCCAGCAGCCAAGAACGGGGTAAATCGGGTTACAATGGCTACACCTTC
CDR3aa: CASSQERGKSGYNGYTF

abundance: many
v_gene: TRBV10-3
d_gene: TRBD1
j_gene: TRBJ2-2
CDR3nt: TGTGCCATCACCTCGGCGACAGGGGACACCGGGGAGCTGTTTTTT
CDR3aa: CAITSATGDTGELFF

abundance: many
v_gene: TRBV12-3/TRBV12-4
d_gene: NA
j_gene: TRBJ1-1
CDR3nt: TGTGCCAGCAGTCCAGGACGGGCGAACACTGAAGCTTTCTTT
CDR3aa: CASSPGRANTEAFF

abundance: many
v_gene: TRBV30
d_gene: NA
j_gene: TRBJ1-1
CDR3nt: TGTGCCTGGATAGGACGGTGGCGAACTGAAGCTTTCTTT
CDR3aa: CAWIGRWRTEAFF

abundance: few
v_gene: TRBV5-1
d_gene: NA
j_gene: TRBJ2-5
CDR3nt: TGCGCCAGCAGCTCTGCACGACCTTTTGGACATCAAGAGACCCAGTACTTC
CDR3aa: CASSSARPFGHQETQYF

abundance: few
v_gene: TRBV18
d_gene: NA
j_gene: TRBJ2-1
CDR3nt: TGTGCCAGCTCACCCCTCGGGACCAATGAGCAGTTCTTC
CDR3aa: CASSPLGTNEQFF

abundance: few
v_gene: TRBV6-2/TRBV6-3
d_gene: NA
j_gene: TRBJ1-5
CDR3nt: TGTGCCAGCAGTTACTCGTCAGGGGTGGTTCAGCCCCAGCATTTT
CDR3aa: CASSYSSGVVQPQHF

abundance: NA
v_gene: TRBV12-3/TRBV12-4
d_gene: NA
j_gene: TRBJ1-1
CDR3nt: TGTGCCAGCACTTCATCGCACACGAACACTGAAGCTTTCTTT
CDR3aa: CASTSSHTNTEAFF

abundance: NA
v_gene: TRBV28
d_gene: TRBD2
j_gene: TRBJ2-3
CDR3nt: TGTGCCAGCAGCCTAGCGGGAGTGAAGGCAGATACGCAGTATTTT
CDR3aa: CASSLAGVKADTQYF

abundance: many
v_gene: TRBV24-1
d_gene: NA
j_gene: TRBJ2-3
CDR3nt: TGTGCCACCAGTGATGACGGGACAGATACGCAGTATTTT
CDR3aa: CATSDDGTDTQYF

abundance: NA
v_gene: TRBV27
d_gene: NA
j_gene: TRBJ2-7
CDR3nt: TGTGCCAGCAGTCCAGACAGATACGAGCAGTACTTC
CDR3aa: CASSPDRYEQYF

abundance: many
v_gene: TRBV20-1
d_gene: NA
j_gene: TRBJ2-3
CDR3nt: TGCAGTGCTAGAGAGGTCTCCACAGATACGCAGTATTTT
CDR3aa: CSAREVSTDTQYF

abundance: many
v_gene: TRBV5-1
d_gene: TRBD1
j_gene: TRBJ2-7
CDR3nt: TGCGCCAGCAGCTTGTGGGGACAGTTGAGGGACGAGCAGTACTTC
CDR3aa: CASSLWGQLRDEQYF

abundance: many
v_gene: TRBV6-2/TRBV6-3
d_gene: NA
j_gene: TRBJ2-1
CDR3nt: TGTGCCAGCACGGACTCCTACAATGAGCAGTTCTTC
CDR3aa: CASTDSYNEQFF

abundance: NA
v_gene: TRBV7-2
d_gene: NA
j_gene: TRBJ1-4
CDR3nt: TGTGCCAGCCGTCGAGGAGGGGGATCTGAAAAACTGTTTTTT
CDR3aa: CASRRGGGSEKLFF

abundance: few
v_gene: TRBV7-2
d_gene: NA
j_gene: TRBJ2-5
CDR3nt: TGTGCCAGCAGCTTAGTGACATCTACCCAAGAGACCCAGTACTTC
CDR3aa: CASSLVTSTQETQYF

abundance: few
v_gene: TRBV20-1
d_gene: TRBD2
j_gene: TRBJ2-1
CDR3nt: TGCAGTGCTGACTCCCCGGGACTAGCGGACCCAATGAGGCAGTTCTTC
CDR3aa: CSADSPGLADPMRQFF

abundance: few
v_gene: TRBV30
d_gene: NA
j_gene: TRBJ2-1
CDR3nt: TGTGCCTGTCAAACGAGCTCCTACAATGAGCAGTTCTTC
CDR3aa: CACQTSSYNEQFF

abundance: few
v_gene: TRBV20-1
d_gene: NA
j_gene: TRBJ2-2
CDR3nt: TGCAGTGCTACGGGACTGGCCAACACCGGGGAGCTGTTTTTT
CDR3aa: CSATGLANTGELFF

abundance: many
v_gene: TRBV20-1
d_gene: NA
j_gene: TRBJ2-1
CDR3nt: TGCAGTGCTAGAGATTATCCCCAGCTACTCTACAATGAGCAGTTCTTC
CDR3aa: CSARDYPQLLYNEQFF

abundance: many
v_gene: TRBV15
d_gene: NA
j_gene: TRBJ2-5
CDR3nt: TGTGCCACCAGCAGGGCTCTGGCCATAACGCGGGAGACCCAGTACTTC
CDR3aa: CATSRALAITRETQYF

abundance: NA
v_gene: TRBV5-1
d_gene: TRBD1
j_gene: TRBJ2-4
CDR3nt: TGCGCCAGCAGCCAGGGACAGGGGGCCGCCAAAAACATTCAGTACTTC
CDR3aa: CASSQGQGAAKNIQYF

abundance: many
v_gene: TRBV12-3/TRBV12-4
d_gene: NA
j_gene: TRBJ2-3
CDR3nt: TGTGCCAGCGGCCGCGGAGCTACAGATACGCAGTATTTT
CDR3aa: CASGRGATDTQYF

abundance: many
v_gene: TRBV20-1
d_gene: NA
j_gene: TRBJ2-1
CDR3nt: TGCAGTGCTAGGAAACCGAGCTCCTACAATGAGCAGTTCTTC
CDR3aa: CSARKPSSYNEQFF

abundance: few
v_gene: TRBV28
d_gene: NA
j_gene: TRBJ1-1
CDR3nt: TGTGCCAGCAGTCGCCTTACAGCCATTGAAGCTTTCTTT
CDR3aa: CASSRLTAIEAFF

abundance: many
v_gene: TRBV12-3/TRBV12-4
d_gene: NA
j_gene: TRBJ2-5
CDR3nt: TGTGCCAGCAGTGTCACAGGCCAAGAGACCCAGTACTTC
CDR3aa: CASSVTGQETQYF

abundance: NA
v_gene: TRBV5-1
d_gene: TRBD2
j_gene: TRBJ2-5
CDR3nt: TGCGCCAGCAGCTCGCGACTAGCGGGAGGTCAAGAGACCCAGTACTTC
CDR3aa: CASSSRLAGGQETQYF

abundance: many
v_gene: TRBV28
d_gene: TRBD1
j_gene: TRBJ2-5
CDR3nt: TGTGCCAGCAGTTTAGGGGGACAGCGCCAAGAGACCCAGTACTTC
CDR3aa: CASSLGGQRQETQYF

abundance: many
v_gene: TRBV29-1
d_gene: NA
j_gene: TRBJ2-7
CDR3nt: TGCAGCGTTGAGGAATCTTACGAGCAGTACTTC
CDR3aa: CSVEESYEQYF

abundance: many
v_gene: TRBV20-1
d_gene: NA
j_gene: TRBJ2-5
CDR3nt: TGCAGTGCTAGACTAGAGTTCCAAGAGACCCAGTACTTC
CDR3aa: CSARLEFQETQYF

abundance: once
v_gene: TRBV12-3/TRBV12-4
d_gene: TRBD2
j_gene: TRBJ2-3
CDR3nt: TGTGCCATCAGTTTATTGTGGCTAGCGGGAGCGAGCACAGATACGCAGTATTTT
CDR3aa: CAISLLWLAGASTDTQYF

abundance: NA
v_gene: TRBV2
d_gene: NA
j_gene: TRBJ2-2
CDR3nt: TGTGCCAGCAGTGAAGAGAGTACGTTCAGGGGAAACACCGGGGAGCTGTTTTTT
CDR3aa: CASSEESTFRGNTGELFF

abundance: few
v_gene: TRBV6-1
d_gene: TRBD1
j_gene: TRBJ1-5
CDR3nt: TGTGCCAGCAGTGAGGACAGGGGGCGTCCGCGGAAACAGCCCCAGCATTTT
CDR3aa: CASSEDRGRPRKQPQHF

abundance: NA
v_gene: TRBV4-2
d_gene: NA
j_gene: TRBJ2-7
CDR3nt: TGTGCCGGCAGCCAAGATACGCTTTACTACGAGCAGTACTTC
CDR3aa: CAGSQDTLYYEQYF

abundance: few
v_gene: TRBV20-1
d_gene: NA
j_gene: TRBJ1-2
CDR3nt: TGCAGTGCTAGAGATATGCGCCGGGGAGGCTACACCTTC
CDR3aa: CSARDMRRGGYTF

abundance: NA
v_gene: TRBV11-2
d_gene: TRBD2
j_gene: TRBJ2-3
CDR3nt: TGTGCCAGCAGCGATTGGACGGGGGGTTTGACAGATACGCAGTATTTT
CDR3aa: CASSDWTGGLTDTQYF

abundance: many
v_gene: TRBV12-3/TRBV12-4
d_gene: NA
j_gene: TRBJ2-7
CDR3nt: TGTGCCAGCAGATTTACTCAGGGGCTTGGAGGCCAGCAGTACTTC
CDR3aa: CASRFTQGLGGQQYF

abundance: many
v_gene: TRBV7-2
d_gene: TRBD2
j_gene: TRBJ2-5
CDR3nt: TGTGCCAGCGGACGACTAGCCCTCGAGACCCAGTACTTC
CDR3aa: CASGRLALETQYF

abundance: few
v_gene: TRBV5-1
d_gene: TRBD2
j_gene: TRBJ2-5
CDR3nt: TGCGCCAGCAGCAGGACTAGCGGACAAGGCCAAGAGACCCAGTACTTC
CDR3aa: CASSRTSGQGQETQYF

abundance: NA
v_gene: TRBV4-3
d_gene: NA
j_gene: TRBJ2-1
CDR3nt: TGCGCCAGCAGCCAAGATTTTTTCCCAGCCCACAACACCTACAATGAGCAGTTCTTC
CDR3aa: CASSQDFFPAHNTYNEQFF

abundance: few
v_gene: TRBV20-1
d_gene: NA
j_gene: TRBJ1-2
CDR3nt: TGCAGTGCTAGTGCTCCAGGGAGTACGGGCTACACCTTC
CDR3aa: CSASAPGSTGYTF

abundance: many
v_gene: TRBV5-1
d_gene: TRBD1
j_gene: TRBJ1-2
CDR3nt: TGCGCCAGCAGCTGGGACAGGGGTTATGGCTACACCTTC
CDR3aa: CASSWDRGYGYTF

abundance: many
v_gene: TRBV7-2
d_gene: NA
j_gene: TRBJ2-1
CDR3nt: TGTGCCAGCACCAAGGTCTTAGCGTCCTACAATGAGCAGTTCTTC
CDR3aa: CASTKVLASYNEQFF

abundance: NA
v_gene: TRBV4-1
d_gene: TRBD2
j_gene: TRBJ2-1
CDR3nt: TGCGCCAGCACCCCCGGACTAGAATGGTTCAATGAGCAGTTCTTC
CDR3aa: CASTPGLEWFNEQFF

abundance: many
v_gene: TRBV4-1
d_gene: NA
j_gene: TRBJ2-7
CDR3nt: TGCGCCAGCAGCCAAGGCGTGTCCTACGAGCAGTACTTC
CDR3aa: CASSQGVSYEQYF

abundance: many
v_gene: TRBV5-1
d_gene: TRBD2
j_gene: TRBJ2-3
CDR3nt: TGCGCCAGCAGCACCCCGGGACTACAATACACAGATACGCAGTATTTT
CDR3aa: CASSTPGLQYTDTQYF

abundance: many
v_gene: TRBV12-3/TRBV12-4
d_gene: TRBD1
j_gene: TRBJ1-5
CDR3nt: TGTGCCAGCAGAAGGGACAGGAGCAATCAGCCCCAGCATTTT
CDR3aa: CASRRDRSNQPQHF

abundance: NA
v_gene: TRBV20-1
d_gene: TRBD2
j_gene: TRBJ2-1
CDR3nt: TGCAGTGCTAGAGATCCGGGCTGGGGCAGCGGGGGGGCCTACAATGAGCAGTTCTTC
CDR3aa: CSARDPGWGSGGAYNEQFF